Listed below are T cell receptor beta chains from one sample, sequenced in a study of cytomegalovirus exposure and HLA in healthy donors. The protocol was immunoSEQ multiplex PCR, while the TCRdb copy is restricted to in-frame clones and leaves out a portion. The table includes roughly 110,000 clones, around two thirds detected once. Sequencing was done on a sample of PBMCs. The receptors stem from a human donor in good health. CDR3s include the opening cysteine and the closing phenylalanine or tryptophan. D genes are given only for firm matches. Rows may omit the clone size; those that give it use once, few, many or a size class.

clone size: few
V gene: TRBV11-3
J gene: TRBJ2-6
D gene: -
CDR3 DNA: TGTGCCAGCGAAGGCGGCTCTGGGGCCAACGTCCTGACTTTC
CDR3 protein: CASEGGSGANVLTF

clone size: -
V gene: TRBV15
J gene: TRBJ2-5
D gene: -
CDR3 DNA: TGTGCCACCAGCAGAGACCCGGGATACCAAGAGACCCAGTACTTC
CDR3 protein: CATSRDPGYQETQYF

clone size: -
V gene: TRBV6-5
J gene: TRBJ1-2
D gene: -
CDR3 DNA: TGTGCCAGCAGTTACGCCGGGTACAGGGACGAGGGCTACACCTTC
CDR3 protein: CASSYAGYRDEGYTF

clone size: few
V gene: TRBV6-1
J gene: TRBJ1-5
D gene: -
CDR3 DNA: TGTGCCAGCAGGGGATACAGGCCCGGGCAGCCCCAGCATTTT
CDR3 protein: CASRGYRPGQPQHF

clone size: -
V gene: TRBV7-8
J gene: TRBJ2-2
D gene: -
CDR3 DNA: TGTGCCAGCAGCCCCCTGGGCTTAACCACCGGGGAGCTGTTTTTT
CDR3 protein: CASSPLGLTTGELFF

clone size: -
V gene: TRBV9
J gene: TRBJ1-3
D gene: TRBD1
CDR3 DNA: TGTGCCAGCAGCGGGCTAAGACAGGGGGCCCATCGTGACTCTCGAAACACCATATATTTT
CDR3 protein: CASSGLRQGAHRDSRNTIYF

clone size: -
V gene: TRBV2
J gene: TRBJ2-7
D gene: -
CDR3 DNA: TGTGCCAGCAGTGAACAACAGGGTACTTACGAGCAGTACTTC
CDR3 protein: CASSEQQGTYEQYF

clone size: -
V gene: TRBV10-3
J gene: TRBJ2-3
D gene: TRBD2
CDR3 DNA: TGTGCCACGTCTAGAGCGGGGGGGCAAACAGATACGCAGTATTTT
CDR3 protein: CATSRAGGQTDTQYF

clone size: -
V gene: TRBV28
J gene: TRBJ1-5
D gene: TRBD1
CDR3 DNA: TGTGCCAGCAGAGCCGACAGGGCGGCTCAGCCCCAGCATTTT
CDR3 protein: CASRADRAAQPQHF

clone size: -
V gene: TRBV7-2
J gene: TRBJ2-3
D gene: -
CDR3 DNA: TGTGCCAGCAGCTTAAGTAGAACAGGGATAGATACGCAGTATTTT
CDR3 protein: CASSLSRTGIDTQYF

clone size: -
V gene: TRBV27
J gene: TRBJ2-3
D gene: -
CDR3 DNA: TGTGCCAGCAGTGCTCAGGGCCCAGATACGCAGTATTTT
CDR3 protein: CASSAQGPDTQYF

clone size: -
V gene: TRBV7-6
J gene: TRBJ2-3
D gene: -
CDR3 DNA: TGTGCCAGCAGCTTGGGAACACAACTAGCCCTCGGCACAGATACGCAGTATTTT
CDR3 protein: CASSLGTQLALGTDTQYF

clone size: -
V gene: TRBV27
J gene: TRBJ2-7
D gene: TRBD1
CDR3 DNA: TGTGCCAGCAGTTTATGGGGATCGGGACAGGGGAGCTACGAGCAGTACTTC
CDR3 protein: CASSLWGSGQGSYEQYF

clone size: -
V gene: TRBV9
J gene: TRBJ1-5
D gene: TRBD1
CDR3 DNA: TGTGCCAGCAGCGACGGGACAGCTAATCAGCCCCAGCATTTT
CDR3 protein: CASSDGTANQPQHF

clone size: -
V gene: TRBV9
J gene: TRBJ2-2
D gene: -
CDR3 DNA: TGTGCCAGCAGCGTAGAGCCGAACACCGGGGAGCTGTTTTTT
CDR3 protein: CASSVEPNTGELFF

clone size: -
V gene: TRBV5-5
J gene: TRBJ2-5
D gene: TRBD1
CDR3 DNA: TGTGCCAGCAGCTGGGGACAGGGAGCGGCTAAAGAGACCCAGTACTTC
CDR3 protein: CASSWGQGAAKETQYF

clone size: -
V gene: TRBV9
J gene: TRBJ2-3
D gene: -
CDR3 DNA: TGTGCCAGCAGCGCGGGACACCTCACAGATACGCAGTATTTT
CDR3 protein: CASSAGHLTDTQYF

clone size: once
V gene: TRBV2
J gene: TRBJ2-5
D gene: TRBD1
CDR3 DNA: TGTGCCACTGTAGTTCAAGGGGACAGGGGGTTCCGTGACCAAGAGACCCAGTACTTC
CDR3 protein: CATVVQGDRGFRDQETQYF

clone size: -
V gene: TRBV27
J gene: TRBJ2-3
D gene: -
CDR3 DNA: TGTGCCAGCAGTTTACCCGGACAACTCAGGAATACGCAGTATTTT
CDR3 protein: CASSLPGQLRNTQYF

clone size: -
V gene: TRBV6-1
J gene: TRBJ2-5
D gene: TRBD2
CDR3 DNA: TGTGCCAGCAGTGAAAGTTGGCGACTAGCGGGGGCCTCTCAAGAGACCCAGTACTTC
CDR3 protein: CASSESWRLAGASQETQYF

clone size: few
V gene: TRBV5-8
J gene: TRBJ1-5
D gene: -
CDR3 DNA: TGTGCCAGCAGCTTCGGCAATCAGCCCCAGCATTTT
CDR3 protein: CASSFGNQPQHF

clone size: -
V gene: TRBV27
J gene: TRBJ2-6
D gene: TRBD1
CDR3 DNA: TGTGCCAGCAGTTCGGGACAGGGTCTCGCTGGGGCCAACGTCCTGACTTTC
CDR3 protein: CASSSGQGLAGANVLTF

clone size: once
V gene: TRBV5-4
J gene: TRBJ1-2
D gene: TRBD1
CDR3 DNA: TGTGCCAGCAGCTCGGAGGGACAGGGGAAAAACTATGGCTACACCTTC
CDR3 protein: CASSSEGQGKNYGYTF

clone size: few
V gene: TRBV5-4
J gene: TRBJ2-6
D gene: TRBD1
CDR3 DNA: TGTGCCAGCAGCACAGGACAGGTTAGGTCTGGGGCCAACGTCCTGACTTTC
CDR3 protein: CASSTGQVRSGANVLTF

clone size: -
V gene: TRBV7-8
J gene: TRBJ2-7
D gene: -
CDR3 DNA: TGTGCCAGCAGCTTGGACGGGGGGCAGAGCGAGCAGTACTTC
CDR3 protein: CASSLDGGQSEQYF

clone size: -
V gene: TRBV4-3
J gene: TRBJ2-3
D gene: TRBD2
CDR3 DNA: TGCGCCAGCAGCCAGGACCAGCGGGGTGGAGATACGCAGTATTTT
CDR3 protein: CASSQDQRGGDTQYF

clone size: -
V gene: TRBV6-5
J gene: TRBJ1-1
D gene: TRBD1
CDR3 DNA: TGTGCCAGCAGAAAAACCGGGACAGTGAACACTGAAGCTTTCTTT
CDR3 protein: CASRKTGTVNTEAFF

clone size: once
V gene: TRBV6-5
J gene: TRBJ2-7
D gene: -
CDR3 DNA: TGTGCCAGCAGTTACTCGGCCCAGGGGGGAGTCTACGAGCAGTACTTC
CDR3 protein: CASSYSAQGGVYEQYF

clone size: -
V gene: TRBV19
J gene: TRBJ2-1
D gene: TRBD2
CDR3 DNA: TGTGCCAGTAGTACCCCGGCGGGGGGGATCAATGAGCAGTTCTTC
CDR3 protein: CASSTPAGGINEQFF

clone size: -
V gene: TRBV10-3
J gene: TRBJ1-2
D gene: -
CDR3 DNA: TGTGCCATCAGTGAGGGAAGTGACTTCTATGGCTACACCTTC
CDR3 protein: CAISEGSDFYGYTF

clone size: -
V gene: TRBV18
J gene: TRBJ2-3
D gene: -
CDR3 DNA: TGTGCCAGCTCAAAGGACAAGACTCGCACAGATACGCAGTATTTT
CDR3 protein: CASSKDKTRTDTQYF

clone size: -
V gene: TRBV4-3
J gene: TRBJ2-7
D gene: -
CDR3 DNA: TGCGCCAGCAGCCAAGAGTGGAACGGGGAGCAGTACTTC
CDR3 protein: CASSQEWNGEQYF

clone size: few
V gene: TRBV10-1
J gene: TRBJ2-3
D gene: -
CDR3 DNA: TGCGCCAGCAGTGGGACATCGGGAGCAGCTACGCAGTATTTT
CDR3 protein: CASSGTSGAATQYF

clone size: -
V gene: TRBV25-1
J gene: TRBJ2-7
D gene: TRBD1
CDR3 DNA: TGTGCCAGCAGTGGCCCGGGACAGGTAGGCGAGCAGTACTTC
CDR3 protein: CASSGPGQVGEQYF

clone size: -
V gene: TRBV4-1
J gene: TRBJ1-5
D gene: -
CDR3 DNA: TGCGCCAGCTCCCCGGGTTTCAATCAGCCCCAGCATTTT
CDR3 protein: CASSPGFNQPQHF

clone size: -
V gene: TRBV28
J gene: TRBJ1-1
D gene: -
CDR3 DNA: TGTGCCAGTACCCCTGGGGGGGAGGGGCTGAACACTGAAGCTTTCTTT
CDR3 protein: CASTPGGEGLNTEAFF

clone size: few
V gene: TRBV25-1
J gene: TRBJ2-1
D gene: TRBD2
CDR3 DNA: TGTGCCACCTCACTAGCGGGAGTAGTTGCCAATGAGCAGTTCTTC
CDR3 protein: CATSLAGVVANEQFF

clone size: once
V gene: TRBV6-1
J gene: TRBJ1-2
D gene: -
CDR3 DNA: TGTGCCAGCAGTGATCGGATGGGGCCCCCCTATGGCTACACCTTC
CDR3 protein: CASSDRMGPPYGYTF

clone size: -
V gene: TRBV5-1
J gene: TRBJ2-1
D gene: -
CDR3 DNA: TGCGCCAGCAGCTTGGGTAACACCTACAATGAGCAGTTCTTC
CDR3 protein: CASSLGNTYNEQFF

clone size: -
V gene: TRBV11-3
J gene: TRBJ2-4
D gene: -
CDR3 DNA: TGTGCCAGCAGCTTCTCGGGGGAAAACATTCAGTACTTC
CDR3 protein: CASSFSGENIQYF